The 27 T cell receptor beta chains presented below share a single source sample, sequenced in a study of cytomegalovirus exposure and HLA in healthy donors. Here immunoSEQ multiplex PCR was the method, and the copy in TCRdb shows in-frame clones only, minus some. The repertoire includes some 250,000 clones, about 92% of them detected once, and 3.1% sits in the top ten. The specimen was PBMCs. The receptors were sampled from a woman aged 25 to 45 in good health and CMV-seronegative.

The chain carries TRBV11-3 and TRBJ2-3, with 7 bases identical to TRBD1. V gave up 1 base and J gave up 3 bases; unmatched junction bases: 7. The CDR3 runs to 16 residues. The V gene's germline CDR1 is SGHNT and CDR2 YENEEA. Here the CDR3 reads CASSLVTGWRTDTQYF. The CDR3 DNA reads as TGTGCCAGCAGCTTAGTGACAGGGTGGAGGACAGATACGCAGTATTTT.

This sequence joins TRBV28 and TRBJ1-5; the match to TRBD1 covers 7 bases. J gave up 2 bases and V 6 bases, and 10 bases lay outside the gene matches. The CDR3 is 16 amino acids. In germline, CDR1 is MDHEN, CDR2 SYDVKM. In DNA form, the CDR3 reads TGTGCCAGCAGCAAACGACAGGGTGGGGGCAATCAGCCCCAGCATTTT. The encoded protein is CASSKRQGGGNQPQHF.

This chain connects TRBV28 to TRBJ1-2; 7 nucleotides align to TRBD1. Germline CDR1 is MDHEN and CDR2 is SYDVKM. Losses at the gene ends were 8 bases for V and 7 bases for J; bases not matched to a gene: 19. The CDR3 consists of 16 residues. CDR3 region: CASALPGGTALFGYTF. In DNA form, the CDR3 reads TGTGCCAGCGCCCTCCCTGGAGGGACAGCTTTATTTGGCTACACCTTC.

V usage is TRBV20-1 and J usage is TRBJ2-7; 7 positions match TRBD1. CDR3 length: 11 residues. With 6 bases clipped from V and 7 bases from J, the junction kept 6 bases outside the gene matches. Looked up from germline, CDR1 is DFQATT and CDR2 is SNEGSKA (reference sequence). CDR3 DNA: TGCAGTGCCACGACAGGGAATGAGCAGTACTTC. It codes for CSATTGNEQYF.

This clone was counted only a few times. This chain connects TRBV30 to TRBJ1-2; 7 nucleotides match TRBD1. Germline V gives CDR1 GTSNPN, CDR2 SVGIG (reference sequence). The V gene end was trimmed by 3 bases and the J gene end by 4 bases; junction bases not matched to a gene: 5. The CDR3 totals 13 residues. CDR3 protein: CAWRVGDSYGYTF. CDR3 DNA sequence: TGTGCCTGGAGAGTGGGGGACAGCTATGGCTACACCTTC.

The V gene is TRBV7-2, the J gene TRBJ1-4; 7 bases match TRBD1. Trimming at V came to 6 bases and at J to 10 bases, leaving 11 bases not matched to a gene. The germline V gene has CDR1 SGHTA and CDR2 FQGNSA. The CDR3 is made up of 14 amino acids. This CDR3 reads CASSRDRSFGKLFF. The CDR3 DNA sequence: TGTGCCAGCAGTAGGGACAGAAGCTTCGGAAAACTGTTTTTT.

V is TRBV4-3 and J is TRBJ2-6, with 9 bases fitting TRBD1. The CDR3 extends over 16 amino acids. V was clipped by 6 bases and J by 2 bases; unmatched bases: 5. Germline V gene lookup returns CDR1 LGHNA and CDR2 YSLEER. CDR3 amino acids: CASSLTGGAGANVLTF. Written as DNA, the CDR3 is TGCGCCAGCAGTCTAACAGGGGGCGCTGGGGCCAACGTCCTGACTTTC.

The V call is TRBV19, the J call TRBJ1-1; unclear D gene. V lost 7 bases and J lost 1, with 10 bases in between. The CDR3 has 13 residues. CDR1 is LNHDA, CDR2 SQIVND, per germline (reference sequence). The CDR3 is CASNPNENTEAFF. In nucleotides, the CDR3 is TGTGCCAGTAACCCCAATGAGAACACTGAAGCTTTCTTT.

The chain combines TRBV9 with TRBJ1-4, with TRBD1 matching over 11 bases. Germline CDR1 SGDLS, CDR2 YYNGEE. The CDR3 runs to 18 residues. After removal of 0 bases from V and 0 bases from J, the junction contained 4 bases not matched to a gene. DNA for the CDR3: TGTGCCAGCAGCGTAGCCGGGACAGGGGGGCCAACTAATGAAAAACTGTTTTTT. Its protein is CASSVAGTGGPTNEKLFF.

The chain couples TRBV6-1 to TRBJ2-7; 9 bases map to TRBD1. The CDR3 loop spans 14 amino acids. Germline CDR1 and CDR2: MNHNS and SASEGT. Trimming removed 2 bases from V and 3 bases from J; junction bases left unmatched: 2. Here the CDR3 DNA reads TGTGCCAGCAGTGAATTGGGACAGGGCTACGAGCAGTACTTC. Encoded protein: CASSELGQGYEQYF.

The CDR3 here is CASSYTSSGRSLGETQYF. CDR3 in DNA: TGTGCCAGCAGCTATACGTCTAGCGGGAGGTCCCTTGGGGAGACCCAGTACTTC. The rearrangement joins TRBV7-9 to TRBJ2-5, with TRBD2 matching 11 bases. The V gene end was trimmed by 4 bases and the J gene end by 5 bases; junction bases not matched to a gene: 15. CDR3 length equals 18 residues. Germline CDR1 and CDR2: SEHNR and FQNEAQ (reference sequence).

The gene calls are TRBV13 and TRBJ2-1; 12 bases fit TRBD2. Unmatched junction bases numbered 6, after V lost 5 bases and J lost 4 bases. Germline V gene lookup returns CDR1 PRHDT and CDR2 FYEKMQ (reference sequence). This CDR3 region has 16 residues. The CDR3 reads CASSTRTSGAYNEQFF. CDR3 sequence (DNA): TGTGCCAGCAGCACCCGGACTAGCGGGGCTTACAATGAGCAGTTCTTC.

This chain links TRBV13 with TRBJ2-3, with 8 bases fitting TRBD1. This CDR3 contains 14 residues. CDR1 PRHDT and CDR2 FYEKMQ come from the germline V gene (reference sequence). The ends lost 2 bases at V and 5 bases at J; junction bases unmatched: 3. CDR3: CASSLRQGLDTQYF. CDR3 DNA: TGTGCCAGCAGCTTACGACAGGGGTTAGATACGCAGTATTTT. Using reference TRBV13 and TRBJ2-3 for the parts outside the CDR3, the full variable domain is AAGVIQSPRHLIKEKRETATLKCYPIPRHDTVYWYQQGPGQDPQFLISFYEKMQSDKGSIPDRFSAQQFSDYHSELNMSSLELGDSALYFCASSLRQGLDTQYFGPGTRLTVL.

The rearrangement joins TRBV19 to TRBJ2-1, with unresolved D. Germline assignment: CDR1 LNHDA and CDR2 SQIVND (reference sequence). The length of the CDR3 is 15 residues. Trimming removed 1 base from V and 3 bases from J, with 10 bases in between. The CDR3 protein is CASSIGAHLYNEQFF. CDR3 DNA: TGTGCCAGTAGTATAGGGGCCCATCTCTACAATGAGCAGTTCTTC. The full variable domain, with the rest looked up from reference TRBV19 and TRBJ2-1, is DGGITQSPKYLFRKEGQNVTLSCEQNLNHDAMYWYRQDPGQGLRLIYYSQIVNDFQKGDIAEGYSVSREKKESFPLTVTSAQKNPTAFYLCASSIGAHLYNEQFFGPGTRLTVL.

The rearrangement uses TRBV30 and TRBJ1-4, with D uncertain. From germline, CDR1 is GTSNPN and CDR2 SVGIG (reference sequence). Trimming stripped 0 bases from V and 7 bases from J, with 9 bases between. The CDR3 is 13 amino acids. DNA for the CDR3: TGTGCCTGGAGTGTCCGGTCCGGTGAAAAACTGTTTTTT. This encodes CAWSVRSGEKLFF.

The chain joins TRBV28 to TRBJ1-1; D is unresolved. Trimming shortened V by 1 base and J by 6 bases, and 15 bases separated the two germline ends. The germline CDR1 and CDR2 sequences are MDHEN and SYDVKM. CDR3 length: 15 residues. CDR3 sequence (DNA): TGTGCCAGCAGTTTATTAGCGGTGTATAGCGCTGAAGCTTTCTTT. It encodes CASSLLAVYSAEAFF.

This chain connects TRBV11-2 to TRBJ2-7; D gene uncertain. The V gene's germline CDR1 is SGHAT and CDR2 FQNNGV. CDR3 length equals 14 residues. V gave up 2 bases and J gave up 4 bases, with 12 bases separating them. The CDR3 loop is CASSLIGLGYEQYF. CDR3 DNA sequence: TGTGCCAGCAGCTTAATCGGTCTGGGGTACGAGCAGTACTTC.

This sequence joins TRBV5-5 and TRBJ1-2; D remains unclear. Per the germline V gene, CDR1 is SGHKS and CDR2 is YYEKEE (reference sequence). This CDR3 contains 12 residues. V was shortened by 3 bases and J by 1 base, with 4 bases between the two germline ends. CDR3 nucleotides: TGTGCCAGCAGCTCTCTTAACTATGGCTACACCTTC. This gives the protein CASSSLNYGYTF.

The CDR3 DNA is TGCGCCAGCAGCCAAGAACGGTGGAGACAGGGGACCGCCGAGCAGTACTTC. Residues: CASSQERWRQGTAEQYF. This rearrangement joins TRBV4-3 to TRBJ2-7; 8 nucleotides match TRBD1. With 0 bases clipped from V and 6 bases from J, the junction kept 13 bases outside the gene matches. The CDR3 extends over 17 amino acids. Germline-derived CDR1 and CDR2 are LGHNA and YSLEER.

This rearrangement joins TRBV18 to TRBJ2-1; tentative D call: TRBD2 (6 bases). The CDR3 sequence is 15 residues long. Germline CDR1 KGHSH, CDR2 LQKENI. V was cut by 6 bases and J by 6 bases, with 18 bases left in between. CDR3 in amino acids: CASSVGGSWTNEQFF. The CDR3 nucleotides read TGTGCCAGCTCGGTTGGGGGGAGTTGGACCAATGAGCAGTTCTTC.

The CDR3 region is CASRAYGGDEQYF. DNA for the CDR3: TGTGCCAGCAGGGCCTATGGGGGAGACGAGCAGTACTTC. V gene TRBV27 combines with J gene TRBJ2-7; D is perhaps TRBD1 or TRBD2 (5 bases each). CDR3 size: 13 residues. The V end was cut by 6 bases, the J end by 5 bases, with 14 bases between. Germline V gene sequence: CDR1 MNHEY, CDR2 SMNVEV (reference sequence).

The chain employs TRBV5-1 and TRBJ2-5, with 15 bases aligning to TRBD2. Unmatched junction bases numbered 6, after V lost 6 bases and J lost 6 bases. Germline loops: CDR1 SGHRS, CDR2 YFSETQ. CDR3 size: 15 residues. The CDR3 spells CASTGLAGGEQTQYF. In DNA form, the CDR3 reads TGCGCCAGCACCGGACTAGCGGGAGGGGAACAGACCCAGTACTTC.

J is TRBJ1-1 and V is TRBV27; D is uncertain. This CDR3 has 13 residues. In germline, CDR1 is MNHEY, CDR2 SMNVEV (reference sequence). With 0 bases removed from V and 7 bases from J, the gap between germline ends came to 9 bases. CDR3 residues: CASSLSAANEAFF. CDR3 bases: TGTGCCAGCAGTTTATCGGCCGCGAATGAAGCTTTCTTT.

The chain couples TRBV7-8 to TRBJ2-7; D is ambiguous. This CDR3 comprises 12 residues. Germline values: CDR1 SGHVS, CDR2 FQNEAQ. Trimming cost V 4 bases and J 3 bases, with 7 bases left between them. The CDR3 region has the DNA TGTGCCAGCAGCTGGACGGACTACGAGCAGTACTTC. This gives the protein CASSWTDYEQYF.

Only one count was recorded for this clone. The rearrangement links TRBV27 to TRBJ1-2; no clear D. Germline V gene sequence: CDR1 MNHEY, CDR2 SMNVEV (reference sequence). The CDR3 is made up of 13 amino acids. The ends were cut back, 4 bases at V and 8 bases at J, with 14 bases in the middle. The CDR3 coding sequence is TGTGCCAGCAGTTCCGGGCACGTTGCGGGCTACACCTTC. Translation: CASSSGHVAGYTF.

The chain links TRBV9 to TRBJ2-6, with TRBD2 matching over 10 bases. Germline V gene lookup returns CDR1 SGDLS and CDR2 YYNGEE. The CDR3 has 20 residues. J lost 2 bases, V lost 4 bases, and 15 bases had no gene match. The CDR3 sequence: CASSPWRSGRASTGANVLTF. CDR3 in DNA: TGTGCCAGCAGCCCTTGGAGGAGCGGGAGGGCCTCAACTGGGGCCAACGTCCTGACTTTC.

V and J are TRBV4-2 and TRBJ2-2, with TRBD1 matching 7 bases. Germline assignment: CDR1 LGHNA and CDR2 YNFKEQ. V lost 6 bases and J lost 3; bases outside the gene matches: 7. The CDR3 covers 15 residues. The CDR3 DNA is TGTGCCAGCAGGATGACAGGGTCTGACACCGGGGAGCTGTTTTTT. Its protein product is CASRMTGSDTGELFF.